This T cell receptor (beta chain) comes out of a study of control samples from healthy donors and cancer patients. The CDR3 contains 16 residues. The germline V gene encodes CDR1 MDHEN and CDR2 SYDVKM. The ends lost 5 bases at V and 3 bases at J; junction bases unmatched: 11. The table came from immunoSEQ multiplex PCR; TCRdb's copy has only in-frame clones and leaves some out. This sample has under 300,000 clones, with approximately 80% found just once. The TCR sequence derives from a woman in her sixties or seventies with lung cancer. This chain links TRBV28 with TRBJ2-7; 9 nucleotides agree with TRBD1. The sequenced material came from PBMCs. The CDR3 spells CASSPPPGQGNYEQYF. In DNA, the CDR3 is TGTGCCAGCAGTCCCCCACCGGGACAGGGCAACTACGAGCAGTACTTC. The full variable domain, with the rest looked up from reference TRBV28 and TRBJ2-7, is DVKVTQSSRYLVKRTGEKVFLECVQDMDHENMFWYRQDPGLGLRLIYFSYDVKMKEKGDIPEGYSVSREKKERFSLILESASTNQTSMYLCASSPPPGQGNYEQYFGPGTRLTVT.